This is a list of T cell receptor beta chains from one sample in a study of T cell responses to AZD1222 COVID-19 vaccine. TCRdb's table, derived via immunoSEQ multiplex PCR, lists solely in-frame clones and lacks some. The sample holds some 99,000 clones; roughly 84% are singletons and the top ten take about 15%. The sample consisted of peripheral blood, taken on day 0 of AZD1222 vaccination. The origin of the receptors is an adult in good health. CDR3s include the opening cysteine and the closing phenylalanine or tryptophan. A D gene is named only where the DNA matches it firmly. Rows may omit the clone size; those that give it use once, few, many or a size class.

V gene: TRBV18
D gene: .
CDR3 length: 16
J gene: TRBJ1-6
clone size: .
CDR3 DNA: TGTGCCAGCTCACCACTGAGGCAGGCCGATAATTCACCCCTCCACTTT
CDR3 protein: CASSPLRQADNSPLHF

V gene: TRBV7-8
D gene: .
CDR3 length: 14
J gene: TRBJ1-1
clone size: once
CDR3 DNA: TGTGCCAGCAGCTTAGGGGGATACGGCACTGAAGCTTTCTTT
CDR3 protein: CASSLGGYGTEAFF

V gene: TRBV18
D gene: TRBD1
CDR3 length: 13
J gene: TRBJ2-3
clone size: .
CDR3 DNA: TGTGCCAGCTCCAGAAACAGGGGCGATACGCAGTATTTT
CDR3 protein: CASSRNRGDTQYF

V gene: TRBV28
D gene: TRBD2
CDR3 length: 14
J gene: TRBJ2-1
clone size: few
CDR3 DNA: TGTGCCAGCAGTTTCCTTGGGACTATTTATGAGCAGTTCTTC
CDR3 protein: CASSFLGTIYEQFF

V gene: TRBV9
D gene: TRBD2
CDR3 length: 17
J gene: TRBJ2-1
clone size: .
CDR3 DNA: TGTGCCAGCAGCGTAGGGCTAGCGGGGAGCTCCTACAATGAGCAGTTCTTC
CDR3 protein: CASSVGLAGSSYNEQFF

V gene: TRBV9
D gene: .
CDR3 length: 13
J gene: TRBJ1-2
clone size: .
CDR3 DNA: TGTGCCAGCAGCGTAGCAAAGGGTTCTGGCTACACCTTC
CDR3 protein: CASSVAKGSGYTF

V gene: TRBV5-1
D gene: TRBD2
CDR3 length: 16
J gene: TRBJ2-1
clone size: .
CDR3 DNA: TGCGCCAGCAGCTTAGTAGCGGGAGGGCCGGGCAATGAGCAGTTCTTC
CDR3 protein: CASSLVAGGPGNEQFF

V gene: TRBV5-1
D gene: TRBD1
CDR3 length: 14
J gene: TRBJ1-1
clone size: .
CDR3 DNA: TGCGCCAGCAGCTTGGGGCAGGGGGAGGCTGAAGCTTTCTTT
CDR3 protein: CASSLGQGEAEAFF

V gene: TRBV24-1
D gene: TRBD1
CDR3 length: 14
J gene: TRBJ2-3
clone size: once
CDR3 DNA: TGTGCCACCAGTGTTCAGGGGGGCACAGATACGCAGTATTTT
CDR3 protein: CATSVQGGTDTQYF

V gene: TRBV5-1
D gene: .
CDR3 length: 14
J gene: TRBJ1-3
clone size: .
CDR3 DNA: TGCGCCAGCAGCTCCGGGATCTCTGGAAACACCATATATTTT
CDR3 protein: CASSSGISGNTIYF

V gene: TRBV6-5
D gene: TRBD1
CDR3 length: 11
J gene: TRBJ2-1
clone size: .
CDR3 DNA: TGTGCCAGCAGTACGGGACAGGAGCAGTTCTTC
CDR3 protein: CASSTGQEQFF

V gene: TRBV9
D gene: .
CDR3 length: 15
J gene: TRBJ2-3
clone size: .
CDR3 DNA: TGTGCCAGCAGCGGGGGGCCGGGGACGACAGATACGCAGTATTTT
CDR3 protein: CASSGGPGTTDTQYF

V gene: TRBV5-6
D gene: .
CDR3 length: 14
J gene: TRBJ2-5
clone size: once
CDR3 DNA: TGTGCCAGCAGCTCCGACAGAGGGTTAGAGACCCAGTACTTC
CDR3 protein: CASSSDRGLETQYF

V gene: TRBV7-8
D gene: .
CDR3 length: 14
J gene: TRBJ1-2
clone size: .
CDR3 DNA: TGTGCCAGCAGCCTCGCAGGAGGGATCGATGGCTACACCTTC
CDR3 protein: CASSLAGGIDGYTF

V gene: TRBV10-3
D gene: .
CDR3 length: 15
J gene: TRBJ1-3
clone size: once
CDR3 DNA: TGTGCCATCAGTGTTGGCCAGGGGAGTGGAAACACCATATATTTT
CDR3 protein: CAISVGQGSGNTIYF

V gene: TRBV6-1
D gene: .
CDR3 length: 14
J gene: TRBJ1-1
clone size: .
CDR3 DNA: TGTGCCAGCAGTGAATTAATCTTCGGCGGGGAAGCTTTCTTT
CDR3 protein: CASSELIFGGEAFF

V gene: TRBV5-8
D gene: TRBD1
CDR3 length: 14
J gene: TRBJ2-4
clone size: .
CDR3 DNA: TGTGCCAGCAGCTTGGGGCAGGGGGCTGACATTCAGTACTTC
CDR3 protein: CASSLGQGADIQYF

V gene: TRBV6-6
D gene: .
CDR3 length: 14
J gene: TRBJ2-2
clone size: .
CDR3 DNA: TGTGCCAGCAGTTACTCGATGGGGAACCGGGAGCTGTTTTTT
CDR3 protein: CASSYSMGNRELFF

V gene: TRBV6-5
D gene: .
CDR3 length: 15
J gene: TRBJ1-2
clone size: .
CDR3 DNA: TGTGCCAGCAGTTCCCTCACGCATAACCCCTATGGCTACACCTTC
CDR3 protein: CASSSLTHNPYGYTF

V gene: TRBV9
D gene: .
CDR3 length: 12
J gene: TRBJ2-1
clone size: .
CDR3 DNA: TGTGCCAGCAGCGCCGGGGGTCAGGGGCAGTTCTTC
CDR3 protein: CASSAGGQGQFF

V gene: TRBV7-7
D gene: TRBD1
CDR3 length: 15
J gene: TRBJ2-2
clone size: .
CDR3 DNA: TGTGCCAGCAGCCTTAAGGGGGCCGGGACCGGGGAGCTGTTTTTT
CDR3 protein: CASSLKGAGTGELFF

V gene: TRBV6-2/TRBV6-3
D gene: .
CDR3 length: 14
J gene: TRBJ2-7
clone size: .
CDR3 DNA: TGTGCCAGCATCCCGTGGCAGGGCTCCTACGAGCAGTACTTC
CDR3 protein: CASIPWQGSYEQYF